The next 27 T cell receptor beta chains were all read from a single sample in a study of early T cells in non-severe SARS-CoV-2 infection. TCRdb ran MiXCR on the 5' RACE reads and lists one entry per CDR3 protein. The table records just under 85,000 distinct CDR3 sequences, around 9.3% of them present only once. The specimen comprised whole blood, sampled at baseline. These receptors all come from an adult who was a healthcare worker with PCR-confirmed SARS-CoV-2 infection or an uninfected control (not recorded which).

This clonotype was observed a handful of times. The V call is TRBV18, the J call TRBJ1-6; TRBD1 aligns across 7 bases. This CDR3 comprises 14 residues. CDR1 is KGHSH and CDR2 is LQKENI in the germline V gene. The V and J ends lost 6 bases and 5 bases, in that order; junction bases with no gene match: 4. The CDR3 coding sequence is TGTGCCAGCTCCCACGGGACAGATAATTCACCCCTCCACTTT. This sequence encodes CASSHGTDNSPLHF.

This chain joins TRBV18 and TRBJ1-2, with D unclear. V lost 1 base to trimming and J lost 3 bases, with 9 bases between them. This CDR3 has 14 residues. Germline CDR1 KGHSH, CDR2 LQKENI. The CDR3 DNA sequence: TGTGCCAGCTCACCACTCGAACGCGACTATGGCTACACCTTC. It translates to CASSPLERDYGYTF.

This clonotype was observed many times. The limits of the CDR3 on the DNA are not certain, so only TCRdb's listed CDR3 is given. The chain is built from TRBV6-6 and TRBJ1-1; TRBD1 is the table's D call and was not checked against the DNA. From its first to its last residue, the CDR3 has 16 amino acids. Germline CDR1 MNHNY, CDR2 SVGAGI (reference sequence). This CDR3 reads CASSSSSTGRNTEAFF.

This clonotype was seen only a few times. The chain joins TRBV4-2 to TRBJ2-7; TRBD1 or TRBD2 may be the D gene (5 bases each). V shed 0 bases and J shed 1 base, with 10 bases lying between them. The CDR3 runs 15 residues. Germline V gene sequence: CDR1 LGHNA, CDR2 YNFKEQ. The CDR3 DNA is TGTGCCAGCAGCCAAGACGGGACCGGTTCCTACGAGCAGTACTTC. Its protein is CASSQDGTGSYEQYF.

This clonotype was picked up many times. V is TRBV7-9 and J is TRBJ2-7; a weak D match, TRBD1 (6 bases). Germline CDR1 reads SEHNR; CDR2 reads FQNEAQ (reference sequence). V lost 5 bases, J lost 4 bases, and 9 bases lay in between. The CDR3 is 12 amino acids. The CDR3 DNA follows: TGTGCCAGCAGCCCAGACAGGTACGAGCAGTACTTC. It specifies CASSPDRYEQYF.

V usage is TRBV7-3 and J usage is TRBJ2-3; the match to TRBD2 covers 7 bases. The length of the CDR3 is 16 residues. The V gene end was trimmed by 2 bases and the J gene end by 4 bases; junction bases not matched to a gene: 9. Germline V CDR1 and CDR2: SGHTA, FQGTGA. The CDR3, as DNA: TGTGCCAGCAGCTTAGGGGCGGGAGAGTACCCAGATACGCAGTATTTT. This encodes CASSLGAGEYPDTQYF.

V is TRBV18 and J is TRBJ2-1; D is ambiguous. Trimming stripped 8 bases from V and 4 bases from J, with 6 bases between. Germline CDR1 KGHSH, CDR2 LQKENI. CDR3 length equals 11 residues. For the CDR3, the DNA is TGTGCCAGCCGAGCATACAATGAGCAGTTCTTC. It yields the protein CASRAYNEQFF. Combining the CDR3 with reference TRBV18 and TRBJ2-1 gives the whole variable domain NAGVMQNPRHLVRRRGQEARLRCSPMKGHSHVYWYRQLPEEGLKFMVYLQKENIIDESGMPKERFSAEFPKEGPSILRIQQVVRGDSAAYFCASRAYNEQFFGPGTRLTVL.

As to this clonotype: A much larger clone differs from this one at a single base, so this may be a read error. V is TRBV18 and J is TRBJ2-5; D call uncertain. The CDR3 is 12 residues long. Germline loops: CDR1 KGHSH, CDR2 LQKENI. Trimming took off 7 bases at V and 1 base at J, with 7 bases between the two ends. The CDR3 here is CASLWGQETQYF. The CDR3 DNA follows: TGTGCCAGCTTGTGGGGCCAAGAGACCCAGTACTTC.

This clonotype has only a few counts. V usage is TRBV5-1 and J usage is TRBJ2-1; no clear D gene. The ends were cut back, 0 bases at V and 12 bases at J, with 7 bases in the middle. Germline CDR1 SGHRS, CDR2 YFSETQ. The CDR3 extends over 11 amino acids. The CDR3 protein is CASSLGLLQFF. DNA of the CDR3: TGCGCCAGCAGCTTGGGTTTACTGCAGTTCTTC.

This clonotype has a handful of counts. V is TRBV19 and J is TRBJ1-6; D unclear. V dropped 6 bases and J dropped 0 bases, with 15 bases sitting between them. Germline CDR1 is LNHDA and CDR2 is SQIVND (reference sequence). The CDR3 loop spans 17 amino acids. CDR3 region: CASRSPATSSYNSPLHF. CDR3 sequence (DNA): TGTGCCAGTAGATCCCCGGCGACGAGCTCCTATAATTCACCCCTCCACTTT.

The table lists this clonotype with a few counts. The rearrangement links TRBV10-3 to TRBJ1-2; 9 positions agree with TRBD1. This CDR3 has 13 amino acids. Germline CDR1 ENHRY, CDR2 SYGVKD. Trimming cost V 5 bases and J 7 bases; bases outside gene matches: 5. The CDR3 protein is CAISTDRGFGYTF. The CDR3 DNA reads TGTGCCATCAGTACCGACAGGGGGTTTGGCTACACCTTC.

The chain couples TRBV9 to TRBJ2-2; D is ambiguous. V lost 4 bases and J lost 5, with 12 bases in between. This CDR3 spans 14 amino acids. The germline gives CDR1 SGDLS, CDR2 YYNGEE. In DNA, the CDR3 is TGTGCCAGCAGCCCCCAGCGACTTACCGGGGAGCTGTTTTTT. Translation gives CASSPQRLTGELFF. The variable domain in full, with the rest retrieved from reference TRBV9 and TRBJ2-2, is DSGVTQTPKHLITATGQRVTLRCSPRSGDLSVYWYQQSLDQGLQFLIQYYNGEERAKGNILERFSAQQFPDLHSELNLSSLELGDSALYFCASSPQRLTGELFFGEGSRLTVL.

This clonotype has a count of ten or more. The V gene is TRBV2, the J gene TRBJ2-2; D may be TRBD2 (6 bases). V lost 6 bases, J lost 4 bases, and 12 bases lay in between. The CDR3 has 14 amino acids. Germline V gene data show CDR1 as SNHLY and CDR2 as FYNNEI. The CDR3 coding sequence is TGTGCCAGCAGCCTAGGAGGGCTCACCGGGGAGCTGTTTTTT. Amino acid sequence: CASSLGGLTGELFF.

This clonotype was recorded at least ten times. The rearrangement uses TRBV20-1 and TRBJ1-2, with D hard to call. V gave up 0 bases and J gave up 6 bases, with 11 bases separating them. There are 13 residues in the CDR3. The germline V gene encodes CDR1 DFQATT and CDR2 SNEGSKA (reference sequence). The CDR3 bases are TGCAGTGCTAGAGATATTCGGGCAAATGGCTACACCTTC. It yields the protein CSARDIRANGYTF.

This clonotype came up a few times. This chain links TRBV27 with TRBJ1-5; TRBD1 aligns across 7 bases. V lost 0 bases, J lost 3 bases, and 2 bases stayed unmatched. Germline V CDR1 and CDR2: MNHEY, SMNVEV (reference sequence). The CDR3 sequence is 15 residues long. The chain's CDR3 is CASSLSTGYNQPQHF. The CDR3 DNA is TGTGCCAGCAGTTTATCGACAGGGTACAATCAGCCCCAGCATTTT.

This clonotype was detected many times. V is TRBV29-1 and J is TRBJ1-1; D uncertain. The CDR3 loop spans 13 amino acids. The ends were cut back, 7 bases at V and 5 bases at J, with 17 bases in the middle. CDR1 SQVTM and CDR2 ANQGSEA come from the germline V gene. The CDR3 region is CSASTSVGTEAFF. As DNA, the CDR3 is TGCAGCGCCTCAACCTCCGTCGGGACTGAAGCTTTCTTT.

This clonotype has only a few counts. The rearrangement joins TRBV5-8 to TRBJ1-5; D ambiguous. This CDR3 comprises 12 residues. V lost 1 base and J 7 bases, leaving 6 bases between the germline ends. Germline V gene data show CDR1 as SGHTS and CDR2 as YDEGEE. CDR3 sequence: CASSLLDQPQHF. The DNA of the CDR3 is TGTGCCAGCAGCTTGCTGGACCAGCCCCAGCATTTT. Together with reference TRBV5-8 and TRBJ1-5, the CDR3 gives the full variable domain: EAGVTQSPTHLIKTRGQQATLRCSPISGHTSVYWYQQALGLGLQFLLWYDEGEERNRGNFPPRFSGRQFPNYSSELNVNALELEDSALYLCASSLLDQPQHFGDGTRLSIL.

The table lists this clonotype with many counts. J is TRBJ2-1 and V is TRBV28; D possibly matches TRBD1 or TRBD2 (5 bases each). CDR3 length: 14 amino acids. The germline V gene has CDR1 MDHEN and CDR2 SYDVKM. Trimming cost V 8 bases and J 0 bases, with 11 bases left between them. CDR3 coding DNA: TGTGCCAGCTGCACCGGGACCTCCTACAATGAGCAGTTCTTC. It is translated as CASCTGTSYNEQFF.

This chain uses TRBV12-3 or TRBV12-4 with TRBJ1-1; D unclear. Trimming shortened V by 3 bases and J by 0 bases, and 5 bases separated the two germline ends. The CDR3 covers 13 residues. CDR3 residues: CASSLDVNTEAFF. CDR3 in DNA: TGTGCCAGCAGTTTGGACGTGAACACTGAAGCTTTCTTT.

This chain's CDR3 is CASSREGFYEQYF. Here the CDR3 DNA reads TGTGCCAGCAGTCGGGAGGGATTCTACGAGCAGTACTTC. V gene TRBV27 combines with J gene TRBJ2-7; 8 bases match TRBD2. The CDR3 loop spans 13 amino acids. CDR1 is MNHEY, CDR2 SMNVEV, per germline (reference sequence). The V gene end was trimmed by 5 bases and the J gene end by 3 bases; junction bases not matched to a gene: 3.

The V call is TRBV11-2, the J call TRBJ2-5; 9 bases are a match to TRBD2. Trimming cost V 2 bases and J 5 bases; bases outside gene matches: 0. Looked up from germline, CDR1 is SGHAT and CDR2 is FQNNGV. The CDR3 spans 13 residues. CDR3 sequence: CASSLSGRETQYF. The CDR3 region has the DNA TGTGCCAGCAGCTTAAGCGGGAGGGAGACCCAGTACTTC.

This sequence joins TRBV20-1 and TRBJ2-4; weak D call: TRBD2 (6 bases). The CDR3 has 12 residues. The germline gives CDR1 DFQATT, CDR2 SNEGSKA (reference sequence). Trimming took 5 bases from V and 6 from J, leaving 11 bases between them. The CDR3 DNA reads TGCAGTGCTGGGACTCTCGTAAACATTCAGTACTTC. Its translation is CSAGTLVNIQYF.

The rearrangement links TRBV5-1 to TRBJ2-1, with D possibly matching TRBD1 (7 bases). This CDR3 contains 15 residues. CDR1 is SGHRS and CDR2 is YFSETQ in the germline V gene. V lost 0 bases and J lost 7, with 14 bases in between. In nucleotides, the CDR3 is TGCGCCAGCAGCTTGGACAGGGGAGGTTGGAATGAGCAGTTCTTC. Its protein product is CASSLDRGGWNEQFF.

This clonotype was picked up a small number of times. The chain links TRBV29-1 to TRBJ2-1, with TRBD2 as a possible D gene (6 bases). Germline lookup yields CDR1 SQVTM and CDR2 ANQGSEA. V lost 5 bases and J lost 7, with 15 bases in between. CDR3 length: 13 amino acids. The CDR3, as DNA: TGCAGCGTTTGGCTAGCGTCGAGGAATGAGCAGTTCTTC. Its protein is CSVWLASRNEQFF.

This clonotype occurred a few times. The rearrangement uses TRBV27 and TRBJ1-2; D may be TRBD1 (5 bases). V gave up 1 base and J gave up 2 bases, with 20 bases separating them. Germline CDR1 reads MNHEY; CDR2 reads SMNVEV (reference sequence). The CDR3 is 18 residues long. The CDR3, as DNA: TGTGCCAGCAGTTTATATTCGGGACCAACGGCGATGAACTATGGCTACACCTTC. Protein: CASSLYSGPTAMNYGYTF.

This clonotype was found a few times. The rearrangement links TRBV5-5 to TRBJ1-4, with D perhaps matching TRBD1 (6 bases). Germline CDR1 reads SGHKS; CDR2 reads YYEKEE (reference sequence). V lost 3 bases, J lost 4 bases, and 16 bases lay in between. The CDR3 consists of 16 residues. The CDR3 region is CASSSSFRGSNEKLFF. DNA for the CDR3: TGTGCCAGCAGCTCAAGTTTCAGGGGAAGTAATGAAAAACTGTTTTTT.

This clonotype was counted at least ten times. The V gene is TRBV27, the J gene TRBJ2-7, with D possibly TRBD1 on 6 matching bases. V lost 5 bases and J 0 bases, leaving 14 bases between the germline ends. The CDR3 loop spans 15 amino acids. CDR1 is MNHEY, CDR2 SMNVEV, per germline (reference sequence). The CDR3, as DNA: TGTGCCAGCAGTGCCAGGGGTCCCCGCTCCTACGAGCAGTACTTC. It encodes CASSARGPRSYEQYF.